This entry is about one T cell receptor (beta chain). This entry comes from a study of blood T cell repertoires in COVID-19. Study as a whole: Samples taken during acute and convalescent COVID-19 were collected in the United States, Italy and Spain. PBMCs, B-cell-depleted T cells, or T cells provided the cDNA or gDNA that made up the material.

Authors' processing steps: Amplification of reference gene primers provided the estimated nucleated cell counts. Here immunoSEQ multiplex PCR was the method, and the copy in TCRdb shows in-frame clones only, minus some. V, J and clone size derive from that table, while D and trimming were established from the DNA sequence. The data show some 150,000 clones, under 90% seen once. This CDR3 contains 17 residues. V was shortened by 5 bases and J by 1 base, with 20 bases between the two germline ends. Per the germline V gene, CDR1 is MNHNY and CDR2 is SVGAGI (reference sequence). The gene calls are TRBV6-6 and TRBJ1-1; D is possibly TRBD1 (6 bases). This sequence was found in a human donor in a cohort sampled during active COVID-19. Source material: peripheral blood. As DNA, the CDR3 is TGTGCCAGCAGTCCCAACAGGGACCTAAACCGGAACACTGAAGCTTTCTTT. The encoded protein is CASSPNRDLNRNTEAFF.